These 29 T cell receptor beta chains were sequenced from one sample in a study of T cell repertoires in cytomegalovirus infection. Each CDR3 protein gets one entry after TCRdb re-called the reads with MiXCR. The repertoire holds about 450,000 distinct CDR3 sequences, with under 40% as singletons. The sample comprised PBMCs. All receptors derive from a human donor in good health (CMV status not recorded). Some clones in this sample may be carry-over from other donors' samples.

To note about this clonotype: The junction shows a germline mismatch at one end, possibly a read error. This chain connects TRBV28 to TRBJ1-2; unclear D gene. CDR3 size: 13 residues. The germline gives CDR1 MDHEN, CDR2 SYDVKM. The CDR3 loop reads CASGLGSSVGYTF. The CDR3 DNA follows: TGTGCCAGCGGTTTGGGCAGCTCCGTTGGCTACACCTTC.

This clonotype was picked up many times. The rearrangement uses TRBV28 and TRBJ1-4; D unresolved. Germline loops: CDR1 MDHEN, CDR2 SYDVKM. Trimming cost V 3 bases and J 0 bases, with 11 bases left between them. CDR3 length: 16 amino acids. The CDR3 DNA reads TGTGCCAGCAGTTTGACCGACTTAGCAACTAATGAAAAACTGTTTTTT. Encoded protein: CASSLTDLATNEKLFF.

The rearrangement joins TRBV11-2 to TRBJ2-5; D is unclear. The CDR3 has 15 residues. Trimming left V 0 bases short and J 2 bases short, with 10 bases between. Looked up from germline, CDR1 is SGHAT and CDR2 is FQNNGV. CDR3 nucleotide sequence: TGTGCCAGCAGCTTAGAGGGCGGAGAACAAGAGACCCAGTACTTC. Its protein product is CASSLEGGEQETQYF.

The CDR3 is CASTSGTGGPEEQFF. In DNA, the CDR3 is TGTGCCAGCACCTCCGGGACAGGGGGCCCAGAGGAGCAGTTCTTC. The chain uses TRBV27 and TRBJ2-1; 12 bases line up with TRBD1. Trimming removed 7 bases from V and 10 bases from J; junction bases left unmatched: 11. CDR1 and CDR2 (germline): MNHEY, SMNVEV (reference sequence). CDR3 length: 15 amino acids.

The V call is TRBV11-3, the J call TRBJ1-1, with D maybe TRBD1 (5 bases). Germline V gives CDR1 SGHNT, CDR2 YENEEA. V was clipped by 5 bases and J by 5 bases, with 12 bases between them. CDR3 size: 13 residues. This CDR3 is CASSMDGGTEAFF. DNA for the CDR3: TGTGCCAGCAGCATGGATGGGGGGACTGAAGCTTTCTTT.

This clonotype was found many times. The gene calls are TRBV7-8 and TRBJ1-1; D gene uncertain. Trimming removed 5 bases at V and 5 bases at J, with 18 bases between. The CDR3 consists of 15 residues. Germline lookup yields CDR1 SGHVS and CDR2 FQNEAQ. The CDR3 loop reads CASSPVLTSGTEAFF. The DNA of the CDR3 is TGTGCCAGCAGCCCCGTATTAACTTCGGGAACTGAAGCTTTCTTT.

This clonotype was seen repeatedly, ten times or more. J is TRBJ2-7 and V is TRBV7-9, with D perhaps given as TRBD1 or TRBD2 (6 bases each). V was shortened by 5 bases and J by 4 bases, with 15 bases between the two germline ends. CDR1 SEHNR and CDR2 FQNEAQ come from the germline V gene (reference sequence). This CDR3 has 14 amino acids. DNA of the CDR3: TGTGCCAGCAGCCAAGGGGGGCCAAGATACGAGCAGTACTTC. Translating it yields CASSQGGPRYEQYF.

The gene calls are TRBV19 and TRBJ1-1; no clear D gene. CDR1 and CDR2 (germline): LNHDA, SQIVND (reference sequence). This CDR3 contains 14 residues. The ends were cut back, 3 bases at V and 1 base at J, with 9 bases in the middle. The CDR3 region is CASSIVEGNTEAFF. In DNA, the CDR3 is TGTGCCAGTAGTATTGTTGAGGGGAACACTGAAGCTTTCTTT. The whole variable domain, remainder taken from reference TRBV19 and TRBJ1-1, is DGGITQSPKYLFRKEGQNVTLSCEQNLNHDAMYWYRQDPGQGLRLIYYSQIVNDFQKGDIAEGYSVSREKKESFPLTVTSAQKNPTAFYLCASSIVEGNTEAFFGQGTRLTVV.

Here the CDR3 reads CAIRGGTGGSNNSPLHF. As DNA, the CDR3 is TGTGCCATCAGGGGAGGGACAGGAGGCTCGAATAATTCACCCCTCCACTTT. The genes are TRBV10-3 and TRBJ1-6; 8 bases are shared with TRBD1. The CDR3 spans 17 residues. Germline CDR1 reads ENHRY; CDR2 reads SYGVKD. V lost 6 bases to trimming and J lost 5 bases; unmatched junction nucleotides: 12.

Concerning this clonotype itself: A junction boundary mismatches the germline segment, possibly from a read error. The genes are TRBV7-2 and TRBJ2-7, with a possible D match to TRBD1 (5 bases). CDR3 length equals 13 residues. Germline V lookup: CDR1 SGHTA, CDR2 FQGNSA. CDR3 amino acids: CASSDRSPTEKYF. The CDR3 nucleotides are TGTGCCAGCAGCGACAGATCCCCCACCGAGAAGTACTTC.

Details on this clonotype: One junction end disagrees with the germline gene, perhaps due to a read error. The chain employs TRBV6-2 or TRBV6-3 and TRBJ2-5; 7 bases are shared with TRBD2. Germline V gene sequence: CDR1 MNHEY, CDR2 SVGEGT. The CDR3 contains 13 residues. CDR3 DNA sequence: TGTGCCAGCAGCCGGGACTATGAGGGGAGAGTTCACTTC. Its protein is CASSRDYEGRVHF.

This clonotype was counted ten times or more. The chain recombines TRBV12-3 or TRBV12-4 with TRBJ1-2; 8 positions match TRBD1. The trim removed 0 bases at V and 7 bases at J, leaving 16 bases unmatched. This CDR3 has 18 residues. CDR3 coding DNA: TGTGCCAGCAGTTTAGCGCTGGCGGGCAGGGGGCGTGGCAGTGGCTACACCTTC. Protein: CASSLALAGRGRGSGYTF.

The chain joins TRBV6-1 to TRBJ1-4; D is perhaps TRBD1 (6 bases). Trimming shortened V by 0 bases and J by 8 bases, and 13 bases separated the two germline ends. The CDR3 sequence is 15 residues long. Germline V gene lookup returns CDR1 MNHNS and CDR2 SASEGT. CDR3 bases: TGTGCCAGCAGTGAAGCGCCGGGGGCTGGCGAAAAACTGTTTTTT. It encodes CASSEAPGAGEKLFF.

This clonotype was seen ten or more times. This chain links TRBV10-2 with TRBJ2-2; 12 bases align to TRBD2. Germline V gene lookup returns CDR1 WSHSY and CDR2 SAAADI. Trimming removed 0 bases from V and 2 bases from J; junction bases left unmatched: 7. This CDR3 region has 19 residues. Here the CDR3 DNA reads TGCGCCAGCAGTGAGTCATTAGGACTAGCGGGGTCAAACACCGGGGAGCTGTTTTTT. It is translated as CASSESLGLAGSNTGELFF.

The gene calls are TRBV7-9 and TRBJ2-5; 11 bases map to TRBD2. The CDR3 length is 19 residues. V shed 7 bases and J 2 bases; nucleotides not matched to a gene: 18. Germline assignment: CDR1 SEHNR and CDR2 FQNEAQ (reference sequence). The CDR3 bases are TGTGCCAGCACCATTGTGAGGTCGGTGACTAGCGGGGTACAAGAGACCCAGTACTTC. Its protein is CASTIVRSVTSGVQETQYF.

The gene calls are TRBV24-1 and TRBJ1-1; the match to TRBD1 covers 7 bases. The CDR3 is 13 amino acids. Trimming at V came to 9 bases and at J to 0 bases, leaving 3 bases not matched to a gene. CDR1 is KGHDR, CDR2 SFDVKD, per germline. The DNA of the CDR3 is TGTGCCACCCGGGACAGCTTGAACACTGAAGCTTTCTTT. Its protein is CATRDSLNTEAFF.

The chain couples TRBV28 to TRBJ1-5; 11 positions match TRBD1. Germline V gene data show CDR1 as MDHEN and CDR2 as SYDVKM. Unmatched junction bases numbered 6, after V lost 6 bases and J lost 2 bases. The length of the CDR3 is 16 residues. CDR3 DNA: TGTGCCAGCAGCCCTGGGACAGGGGGGGGCAATCAGCCCCAGCATTTT. This encodes CASSPGTGGGNQPQHF.

The rearrangement uses TRBV6-6 and TRBJ2-3, with D perhaps TRBD1 (5 bases). The CDR3 covers 14 residues. Germline-derived CDR1 and CDR2 are MNHNY and SVGAGI (reference sequence). The ends were cut back, 6 bases at V and 2 bases at J, with 12 bases in the middle. CDR3 nucleotides: TGTGCCAGCAGCAAGAGACAGACCACAGATACGCAGTATTTT. Protein sequence: CASSKRQTTDTQYF.

There are many counts of this clonotype. This chain connects TRBV11-2 to TRBJ2-5, with D possibly matching TRBD1 (5 bases). CDR1 and CDR2 from the germline V gene are SGHAT and FQNNGV. The CDR3 loop spans 19 amino acids. V was shortened by 0 bases and J by 1 base, with 21 bases between the two germline ends. CDR3 DNA sequence: TGTGCCAGCAGCTTAGATCTTTTGGTAACAGGCCTACCCCAAGAGACCCAGTACTTC. Protein product: CASSLDLLVTGLPQETQYF. The full variable domain, in which reference TRBV11-2 and TRBJ2-5 provide the parts outside the CDR3, is EAGVAQSPRYKIIEKRQSVAFWCNPISGHATLYWYQQILGQGPKLLIQFQNNGVVDDSQLPKDRFSAERLKGVDSTLKIQPAKLEDSAVYLCASSLDLLVTGLPQETQYFGPGTRLLVL.

DNA of the CDR3: TGTGCCAGCAGTGAATCCGGCCCCCAAGAGACCCAGTACTTC. Translating it yields CASSESGPQETQYF. V usage is TRBV6-2 or TRBV6-3 and J usage is TRBJ2-5; D remains unclear. Germline-derived CDR1 and CDR2 are MNHEY and SVGEGT. With 5 bases removed from V and 1 base from J, the gap between germline ends came to 11 bases. CDR3 length: 14 residues.

Details on this clonotype: Since a much larger clone is just one base distant, this may be a read error. V and J are TRBV7-2 and TRBJ1-1; D remains unclear. The CDR3 runs 14 residues. The germline V gene has CDR1 SGHTA and CDR2 FQGNSA. The CDR3 DNA sequence: TGTGCCAGCAGCTTAGCTCCGGGGAACCCTGAAGCTTTCTTT. Its translation: CASSLAPGNPEAFF.

This clonotype was recorded once. The chain has TRBV5-1 and TRBJ2-2; 11 nucleotides agree with TRBD2. Trimming took 4 bases from V and 4 from J; bases not matched to a gene: 6. The CDR3 is 16 residues long. Germline-derived CDR1 and CDR2 are SGHRS and YFSETQ. The CDR3 sequence: CASSPLGLAGTGELFF. CDR3 nucleotide sequence: TGCGCCAGCAGCCCGTTAGGACTAGCGGGCACCGGGGAGCTGTTTTTT.

This rearrangement joins TRBV5-1 to TRBJ1-1; D unresolved. V lost 1 base, J lost 2 bases, and 9 bases lay in between. Germline V lookup: CDR1 SGHRS, CDR2 YFSETQ. The CDR3 length is 14 residues. The CDR3 is CASSLTVANTEAFF. CDR3 nucleotides: TGCGCCAGCAGCTTGACGGTTGCTAACACTGAAGCTTTCTTT.

This clonotype was detected many times. The genes are TRBV7-8 and TRBJ1-6; the D gene is possibly TRBD1 (6 bases). CDR1 is SGHVS, CDR2 FQNEAQ, per germline. This CDR3 is 16 amino acids long. Trimming shortened V by 5 bases and J by 8 bases, and 19 bases separated the two germline ends. CDR3 in amino acids: CASSQTPWTEDSPLHF. The CDR3, as DNA: TGTGCCAGCAGCCAGACCCCCTGGACAGAGGATTCACCCCTCCACTTT.

The genes are TRBV7-6 and TRBJ2-2; either TRBD1 or TRBD2 may fit D (5 bases each). Germline V gives CDR1 SGHVS, CDR2 FNYEAQ. V shed 6 bases and J shed 2 bases, with 10 bases lying between them. The CDR3 extends over 14 amino acids. CDR3 sequence (DNA): TGTGCCAGCAGGGGAGACAGCAACACCGGGGAGCTGTTTTTT. Its protein is CASRGDSNTGELFF.

This clonotype was seen ten or more times. The rearrangement uses TRBV7-2 and TRBJ2-3; TRBD2 matches 10 bases. Germline trimming cut 5 bases from V and 7 bases from J; bases unmatched to any gene: 12. Germline V gene lookup returns CDR1 SGHTA and CDR2 FQGNSA. This CDR3 region has 16 residues. The chain's CDR3 is CASSPELAGDLNTQYF. Here the CDR3 DNA reads TGTGCCAGCAGCCCAGAGCTAGCGGGGGACCTCAATACGCAGTATTTT.

This clonotype has only one observation. The germline gene is not matched at one end of the junction; a read error may be the cause. The J gene is TRBJ1-5, the V gene TRBV4-3; the D gene is possibly TRBD1 (5 bases). The germline V gene encodes CDR1 LGHNA and CDR2 YSLEER. The CDR3 sequence is 14 residues long. CDR3 sequence reads: CASSQAGGVQPQNF. The CDR3 DNA reads TGCGCCAGCAGCCAAGCCGGGGGGGTACAGCCCCAGAATTTT.

This rearrangement joins TRBV6-2 or TRBV6-3 to TRBJ1-5; 8 bases are shared with TRBD1. V was clipped by 0 bases and J by 2 bases; unmatched bases: 6. CDR1 and CDR2 from the germline V gene are MNHEY and SVGEGT. There are 17 residues in the CDR3. CDR3 sequence: CASSYSEDRAGNQPQHF. The CDR3, as DNA: TGTGCCAGCAGTTACTCGGAGGACAGGGCTGGCAATCAGCCCCAGCATTTT.

This clonotype has only a few counts. The chain joins TRBV6-6 to TRBJ1-6; D is uncertain. Germline V lookup: CDR1 MNHNY, CDR2 SVGAGI (reference sequence). V lost 6 bases, J lost 8 bases, and 23 bases lay in between. This CDR3 region has 17 residues. In DNA form, the CDR3 reads TGTGCCAGCAGCTCCTTCTCCCTGAGTTTAATGGATTCACCCCTCCACTTT. Translating gives CASSSFSLSLMDSPLHF.